This T cell receptor beta chain is from a study of cytomegalovirus exposure and HLA in healthy donors listed by TCRdb under 2017. About the study as a whole: According to an earlier analysis of 587 of the donors, about 190 million T cells yielded over 100 million unique TCR beta sequences and around 280 Gb of sequence data. Approximately 300 gigabases of sequencing data and 91 million or so unique TCR sequences made up an early release that covered approximately 650 HLA-typed donors. The genetic ancestry cluster associated with self-reported Caucasian donors included around 76% of the approximately 430 genotyped donors. The study aimed to test whether cataloging public T cell receptors could reveal signatures of past pathogen exposure. Using immunosequencing, the study profiled T cell repertoires from roughly 650 subjects and related those repertoires to cytomegalovirus serostatus. In addition to the first cohort of approximately 670 subjects, a separate validation cohort of 130 or so different subjects was used. To predict cytomegalovirus infection status, the study combined high-throughput TCR immunosequencing, statistical association of individual TCRs with disease status, and machine learning. To study patterns of TCR occurrence, a later analysis re-analyzed previously published TCR beta repertoires from several hundred donors and added high-resolution HLA genotyping. Rather than drawing on any new phenotypic data, the later analysis identified candidate immune exposures from TCR beta sequences and the way those sequences occurred across donors. An earlier analysis of approximately 580 of the donors used high-throughput TCR beta sequencing to judge whether each TCR beta V gene segment behaved as functional or pseudogenic. Donor age, sex, ethnicity and CMV serostatus were compiled alongside the repertoire data. In a later genetic analysis, genome-wide SNP genotypes for about 55% of the roughly 700 donors were used, and that subset was treated as a discovery cohort. All discovery cohort repertoires had been generated using a single sequencing platform. HLA typing included class I and class II loci at four-digit resolution. The number of typed donors differed by locus: roughly 629-640 for A, B, C, DRB1 and DQB1; roughly 510 for DQA1; some 610 for DPA1; and some 470 for DPB1. Several DR-DQ haplotypes were handled as single units for association and clustering, since linkage in the cohort was strong. Among some 400 genotyped donors of the cohort, an average of about 220,000 unique TCR beta nucleotide sequences was sequenced per donor, of which approximately 18% were non-productive. What the work shows at the level of the full study, not this receptor alone: Only TCR beta chains were sequenced in this cohort, and the absence of alpha or paired-chain data limited detectable features. Because HLA typing was missing for some donors at each locus, association tests included only the typed subset. In a later analysis, some 18,000 TCR beta sequences were associated with specific HLA alleles at a false discovery rate of 0.05. In an earlier analysis of about 550 of the donors, most TCR beta V segments were observed in productive rearrangements about 90% or about 30% of the time, broadly matching IMGT annotations. The earlier analysis of 587 of the donors excluded some 15 rarely observed V segments, including chromosome 9 orphons, because counts were too low. A later analysis found that HLA-associated TCR beta chains were more clonally expanded and had lower generation probabilities than equally common non-associated chains. A few of the identified cytomegalovirus-associated TCR beta chains were confirmed in vitro to be specific for cytomegalovirus antigens. Most CMV-associated TCR beta chains appeared to be HLA-restricted in a later analysis, and the HLA associations seemed to be driven largely by CMV exposure. The sequencing pipeline was judged likely to have produced a cluster of highly shared sequence variants as a technical artifact. Strong co-occurrence of HLA alleles, especially DR and DQ, made assigning TCR associations to individual alleles difficult. The classifier was reported to diagnose cytomegalovirus status with high specificity and sensitivity in both the original cohort and the validation cohort. The authors suggested that the approach could potentially be generalized to other disease states and immunological phenotypes. A later analysis found that TCR association rates varied across HLA loci, with DRB1 alleles showing the most associated TCRs and HLA-C alleles the fewest. A further reported finding was that TCR beta sequences accurately predicted the HLA-A and HLA-B alleles for most subjects in the first cohort. In the study, 150 to 200 TCR beta chains were listed as associated with cytomegalovirus. The presence/absence analyses assumed that sequencing depth was roughly uniform across donors, and that assumption may not be true. In a later genetic analysis, a missense DCLRE1C variant was associated with V-gene and J-gene trimming of TCR beta chains, and the association was replicated in an independent cohort. The 87-base-pair reads could not distinguish some IMGT-functional V segments, including TRBV6-2 and TRBV6-3, so those segments were excluded. While some public TCRs were present in many individuals, most TCR sequences turned up only very rarely across donors. A later genetic analysis reported fewer N-insertions in productive TCRs among donors in an Asian-associated ancestry cluster than the roughly 650-donor mean. Linkage disequilibrium might explain the correlated functional status among segregating V segments, but an unknown experimental factor could not be ruled out. The only immune exposure information available for the cohort was CMV serostatus. Several of the top co-occurrence clusters appeared to be linked to parvovirus B19, influenza, CMV and Epstein-Barr virus, according to a later analysis.

The cohort consisted of approximately 670 healthy bone marrow donors. Cohort members were all nominally healthy when sampled, although unrecorded immune exposures were likely present. The donor tested CMV seropositive, placing the donor among the approximately 290 seropositive members of the cohort. Every donor gave a peripheral blood sample, and the peripheral blood mononuclear cells from that sample were used for TCR beta sequencing. Genomic DNA extraction from the blood cell samples was performed with the Qiagen DNeasy Blood Extraction Kit. This clone came up once. Its antigen remains undetermined. There are no base qualities to consult, and no much larger clone falls within one base. Libraries were prepared through the immunoSEQ multiplex PCR assay. For the multiplex PCR, a mixture combining 60 forward primers for TCR Vbeta segments and 13 reverse primers for TCR Jbeta segments was used. Amplification of the CDR3 region of rearranged TCR beta genes was performed with a multiplex PCR assay on genomic DNA. The amplified TCR beta libraries were sequenced on the Illumina HiSeq System as 87-base-pair reads. In the paper's pipeline: A later analysis counted around 72 million unique TCR beta chains across the 650 to 800 repertoires, and 9 million to 14 million of these chains were shared by at least two donors. To remove PCR and sequencing errors, raw reads were error-corrected and collapsed into unique sequences using a nearest-neighbor algorithm that merged closely related sequences. CDR3 sequences were aligned to IMGT reference sequences to assign V, D and J gene segments. For a sequence to be retained, a match of at least six nucleotides was required to both a V gene segment and a J gene segment. A rearrangement counted as productive if the CDR3 had no stop codons and remained in frame with V and J, and every other rearrangement counted as non-productive. CDR3 was defined by IMGT convention, running from the second conserved V-encoded cysteine to the conserved J-encoded phenylalanine. The earlier analysis of around 640 of the donors excluded sequences that lacked an unambiguous match to a single V gene segment. An earlier analysis of 587 of the donors classified V segments as functional when productive rearrangements were above 56.7% and as segregating when the standard deviation between donors was above 5%. A statistical classification framework was built for diagnosing cytomegalovirus status from the catalog of TCR beta chain sequences. In a later analysis, TCR nucleotide sequences were compared against IMGT/GENE-DB human TR gene sequences so that V and J genes could be assigned. A later analysis assigned CDR3 sequences and most-parsimonious VDJ recombination scenarios with the TCRdist pipeline. In a later analysis, each TCR beta chain was defined by its CDR3 amino acid sequence together with its V-gene family, and reads without a unique V-gene family were excluded. A later analysis removed several hundred highly shared, low-generation-probability nucleotide sequences to deal with suspected cross-contamination and a sequencing artifact. For each public chain, a later analysis derived a clonal expansion index from normalized ranks of inferred template counts within each repertoire. In a later analysis, generation probabilities were computed with a VDJ recombination model fitted to out-of-frame rearrangements, and the resulting probabilities were checked against IGoR. Hypergeometric tests were used in a later analysis to score TCR-TCR, TCR-HLA and TCR-CMV co-occurrence, with a repertoire-size bias correction applied to the TCR pairs. A later analysis estimated false discovery rates by permuting HLA or CMV assignments 20 times. In a later analysis, co-occurring TCRs were grouped with DBSCAN, and TCRdist sequence similarity was added when clustering was performed within HLA-allele-positive subsets. For co-occurrence clustering, repertoires with fewer than 30,000 or more than 120,000 public chains were excluded, along with about five repertoires with anomalous nucleotide sharing. Held by TCRdb, this immuneACCESS table contains in-frame sequences only and omits some clones. Under half of the omission traces to an unresolved V gene where checked; the cause of the rest is unknown. The V and J calls and the clone size are those of that table, but D and trimming were determined from the DNA. Across this sample there are around 150,000 clones, with 70% to 85% seen only once. The ten largest clones represent 1.4% to 1.5% of the sample.

The CDR3 has 15 amino acids, counting the end cysteine and phenylalanine. Only CDR3 DNA is held: 45 bases, read in frame from base 1. CDR1 SQVTM and CDR2 ANQGSEA are derived from the germline V gene. The clonotype originates from a man aged 25-45 years in good health and CMV-seropositive. Sequencing was carried out using PBMCs. Recombination joined TRBV29-1 with TRBJ2-5, and 9 junctional nucleotides match TRBD2. The end of the DNA aligns better with TRBJ2-7, so the J call may be wrong. The nucleotide sequence reads TGCAGCGTTTCTTCCGGGACTAGCTTTGGAGGCGAGCAGTACTTC. Its translation reads: CSVSSGTSFGGEQYF.